This entry lists 22 T cell receptor beta chains sequenced from one sample in a study of metastatic and nonmetastatic thyroid tumors. TCRdb re-clonotyped the PCR reads via MiXCR. The sample has about 7,000 clones, approximately 40% seen once; the top ten hold 23%. Thyroid surgery was performed in patients who had received no treatment beforehand. The material sequenced was tumor tissue. These receptors originate from a female donor with papillary thyroid cancer or a benign thyroid nodule (not recorded which). Some clones in this sample may be carry-over from other donors' samples.

The chain has TRBV6-2 or TRBV6-3 and TRBJ2-1; perhaps TRBD1 as D (6 bases). The germline V gene encodes CDR1 MNHEY and CDR2 SVGEGT. V shed 2 bases and J shed 1 base, with 9 bases lying between them. The CDR3 is made up of 15 amino acids. Written as DNA, the CDR3 is TGTGCCAGCAGTTACAACAGGGAGTCCTACAATGAGCAGTTCTTC. Its protein product is CASSYNRESYNEQFF.

J is TRBJ2-7 and V is TRBV6-1; 12 bases are a match to TRBD1. The J segment lost 2 bases and the V segment lost 8 bases, leaving 1 base of the junction unmatched. The CDR3 runs to 13 residues. Germline CDR1 is MNHNS and CDR2 is SASEGT. CDR3 DNA sequence: TGTGCCAGCCGGGACAGGGGGCCCTACGAGCAGTACTTC. This gives the protein CASRDRGPYEQYF.

The rearrangement uses TRBV30 and TRBJ2-7, with 8 bases lining up with TRBD2. This CDR3 is 15 amino acids long. Germline CDR1 GTSNPN, CDR2 SVGIG (reference sequence). Trimming removed 0 bases from V and 6 bases from J; junction bases left unmatched: 10. CDR3 residues: CAWSVSAGVLREQYF. For the CDR3, the DNA is TGTGCCTGGAGTGTTTCAGCGGGAGTGTTGCGCGAGCAGTACTTC.

The rearrangement links TRBV18 to TRBJ1-3; possibly TRBD1 for D (6 bases). CDR1 KGHSH and CDR2 LQKENI come from the germline V gene. V was trimmed by 3 bases and J by 1 base, leaving 16 bases between them. The CDR3 has 17 amino acids. The CDR3 loop is CASSPLPTGPSGNTIYF. DNA of the CDR3: TGTGCCAGCTCACCCCTTCCGACAGGCCCTTCTGGAAACACCATATATTTT. Based on the CDR3 plus reference TRBV18 and TRBJ1-3, the full variable domain is NAGVMQNPRHLVRRRGQEARLRCSPMKGHSHVYWYRQLPEEGLKFMVYLQKENIIDESGMPKERFSAEFPKEGPSILRIQQVVRGDSAAYFCASSPLPTGPSGNTIYFGEGSWLTVV.

The sample holds many counts of this clone. The chain is built from TRBV6-1 and TRBJ2-7; 12 bases map to TRBD2. This CDR3 has 16 amino acids. Germline CDR1 and CDR2: MNHNS and SASEGT. V was pared by 2 bases and J by 3 bases, with 5 bases of the junction left unmatched. CDR3 loop: CASSEIGLAGFYEQYF. In DNA, the CDR3 is TGTGCCAGCAGTGAAATCGGACTAGCGGGGTTCTACGAGCAGTACTTC.

The chain recombines TRBV6-1 with TRBJ2-1; 15 bases are shared with TRBD2. CDR1 MNHNS and CDR2 SASEGT come from the germline V gene. The CDR3 loop spans 16 amino acids. V dropped 6 bases and J dropped 7; count of bases not matched to a gene: 7. CDR3 amino acids: CASRHRTSGRVNEQFF. The CDR3, as DNA: TGTGCCAGCAGACACCGGACTAGCGGGAGGGTAAATGAGCAGTTCTTC.

This clone is medium-sized. This rearrangement joins TRBV7-2 to TRBJ2-5; D gene ambiguous. The CDR3 is 12 residues long. In germline, CDR1 is SGHTA, CDR2 FQGNSA. V lost 3 bases to trimming and J lost 5 bases, with 7 bases between them. The CDR3 loop reads CASSLAFETQYF. The CDR3 coding sequence is TGTGCCAGCAGCTTGGCGTTTGAGACCCAGTACTTC.

The chain carries TRBV20-1 and TRBJ1-1; D possibly corresponds to TRBD1 (5 bases). Germline V gene sequence: CDR1 DFQATT, CDR2 SNEGSKA (reference sequence). The CDR3 runs to 13 residues. Trimming removed 7 bases at V and 0 bases at J, with 12 bases between. In DNA, the CDR3 is TGCAGTGTTGGGGGGGATGTGAACACTGAAGCTTTCTTT. It is translated as CSVGGDVNTEAFF.

The chain is built from TRBV9 and TRBJ2-7, with 7 bases fitting TRBD1. Per the germline V gene, CDR1 is SGDLS and CDR2 is YYNGEE. V was pared by 0 bases and J by 5 bases, with 8 bases of the junction left unmatched. The CDR3 totals 15 residues. CDR3 sequence reads: CASSVGQGGIHEQYF. Here the CDR3 DNA reads TGTGCCAGCAGCGTAGGACAGGGTGGGATCCACGAGCAGTACTTC.

DNA of the CDR3: TGTGCCAGCAGTTCCGGGCCAAACAATGAGCAGTTCTTC. The encoded protein is CASSSGPNNEQFF. V usage is TRBV6-4 and J usage is TRBJ2-1, with D unclear. This CDR3 has 13 residues. The V end was cut by 5 bases, the J end by 5 bases, with 10 bases between. Germline V CDR1 and CDR2: MRHNA, SNTAGT.

J is TRBJ2-7 and V is TRBV5-6; weak D call: TRBD2 (6 bases). CDR1 is SGHDT and CDR2 is YYEEEE in the germline V gene. Trimming left V 0 bases short and J 7 bases short, with 11 bases between. The CDR3 is 13 amino acids. This chain's CDR3 is CASSLGGAGEQYF. In nucleotides, the CDR3 is TGTGCCAGCAGCTTGGGAGGGGCGGGGGAGCAGTACTTC.

The chain combines TRBV7-8 with TRBJ1-5, with D perhaps TRBD1 (5 bases). The germline V gene encodes CDR1 SGHVS and CDR2 FQNEAQ. V was clipped by 4 bases and J by 0 bases, with 16 bases between them. The CDR3 length is 17 residues. The CDR3 nucleotides are TGTGCCAGCAGCTGGAAAAACAGGAGGGATAGCAATCAGCCCCAGCATTTT. Its protein product is CASSWKNRRDSNQPQHF.

By share, this clone counts as large. The genes are TRBV28 and TRBJ2-7, with TRBD1 as a possible D gene (7 bases). V was shortened by 3 bases and J by 5 bases, with 14 bases between the two germline ends. This CDR3 comprises 14 residues. Germline CDR1 MDHEN, CDR2 SYDVKM. Written as DNA, the CDR3 is TGTGCCAGCAGTTTGGAGGGACAGAACGACGAGCAGTACTTC. As protein: CASSLEGQNDEQYF.

The V and J genes are TRBV12-3 or TRBV12-4 and TRBJ2-1; D gene unclear. The CDR3 has 11 amino acids. V was clipped by 4 bases and J by 14 bases, with 12 bases between them. This CDR3 is CASSYSRIEFF. CDR3 in DNA: TGTGCCAGCAGTTATTCCAGGATCGAGTTCTTC.

The rearrangement uses TRBV4-2 and TRBJ2-7; the match to TRBD2 covers 11 bases. Germline-derived CDR1 and CDR2 are LGHNA and YNFKEQ. The CDR3 loop spans 16 amino acids. The junction had 6 bases not matched to a gene; V was cut back by 0 bases and J by 5 bases. CDR3 in DNA: TGTGCCAGCAGCCAAGAAACTAGCGGGAGTTTCCACGAGCAGTACTTC. Encoded protein: CASSQETSGSFHEQYF.

This clone has only a few counts. V and J are TRBV7-8 and TRBJ1-1; the D gene is possibly TRBD1 (6 bases). CDR1 is SGHVS and CDR2 is FQNEAQ in the germline V gene. This CDR3 spans 17 amino acids. V gave up 3 bases and J gave up 1 base, with 18 bases separating them. DNA of the CDR3: TGTGCCAGCAGCTTTGGGACATGGGGCGCCCGGAACACTGAAGCTTTCTTT. Its translation is CASSFGTWGARNTEAFF. The full variable domain, its missing parts supplied by reference TRBV7-8 and TRBJ1-1, is GAGVSQSPRYKVAKRGQDVALRCDPISGHVSLFWYQQALGQGPEFLTYFQNEAQLDKSGLPSDRFFAERPEGSVSTLKIQRTQQEDSAVYLCASSFGTWGARNTEAFFGQGTRLTVV.

The CDR3 sequence is CSGLEERGSSYEQYF. CDR3 coding DNA: TGCAGTGGGCTAGAGGAGCGGGGGAGCTCCTACGAGCAGTACTTC. The chain links TRBV20-1 to TRBJ2-7; 8 bases align to TRBD2. This CDR3 has 15 amino acids. Unmatched junction bases numbered 11, after V lost 7 bases and J lost 0 bases. Germline lookup yields CDR1 DFQATT and CDR2 SNEGSKA (reference sequence).

Of note for this clone: The CDR3 carries no conserved terminal phenylalanine or tryptophan, so it likely arises from a read error. In nucleotides, the CDR3 is TGTGCCAGCAGCCGCCTCGACAGAAGAACCACAGATACGCAGTATTTG. Amino acid sequence: CASSRLDRRTTDTQYL. The V call is TRBV27, the J call TRBJ2-3; tentative D call: TRBD1 (5 bases). Trimming took 6 bases from V and 2 from J, leaving 18 bases between them. The length of the CDR3 is 16 residues. Looked up from germline, CDR1 is MNHEY and CDR2 is SMNVEV (reference sequence).

This clone was seen more than once but under ten times. The chain couples TRBV30 to TRBJ2-7; D gene ambiguous. The CDR3 has 11 residues. Germline CDR1 GTSNPN, CDR2 SVGIG (reference sequence). Trimming removed 4 bases at V and 10 bases at J, with 14 bases between. CDR3: CAWINLPVQYF. DNA of the CDR3: TGTGCCTGGATAAATCTTCCCGTTCAGTACTTC. Full variable domain (remainder filled in from reference TRBV30 and TRBJ2-7): SQTIHQWPATLVQPVGSPLSLECTVEGTSNPNLYWYRQAAGRGLQLLFYSVGIGQISSEVPQNLSASRPQDRQFILSSKKLLLSDSGFYLCAWINLPVQYFGPGTRLTVT.

A remark on this clone: An end of the junction does not agree with germline; a read error may underlie this. The chain has TRBV20-1 and TRBJ2-6; tentatively, D is TRBD1 (5 bases). This CDR3 region has 15 residues. The V gene's germline CDR1 is DFQATT and CDR2 SNEGSKA (reference sequence). DNA for the CDR3: TGCAGTGCTAGAGTCGGAACTTCTGGGGCAAACGTCCTGACTTTC. It codes for CSARVGTSGANVLTF.

The chain couples TRBV27 to TRBJ2-7, with 8 bases fitting TRBD2. Germline assignment: CDR1 MNHEY and CDR2 SMNVEV (reference sequence). V lost 9 bases and J lost 1; bases outside the gene matches: 8. The CDR3 has 14 residues. Here the CDR3 reads CARSAGLGSYEQYF. CDR3 DNA: TGTGCCAGAAGTGCGGGACTAGGTTCCTACGAGCAGTACTTC.

This clone is medium-sized within its sample. J is TRBJ2-6 and V is TRBV5-1; D is possibly TRBD1 (5 bases). The CDR3 has 18 amino acids. CDR1 is SGHRS, CDR2 YFSETQ, per germline. V was pared by 0 bases and J by 0 bases, with 13 bases between. Written as DNA, the CDR3 is TGCGCCAGCAGCTTGGAGGGGCAGGGATACTCTGGGGCCAACGTCCTGACTTTC. This translates into CASSLEGQGYSGANVLTF.